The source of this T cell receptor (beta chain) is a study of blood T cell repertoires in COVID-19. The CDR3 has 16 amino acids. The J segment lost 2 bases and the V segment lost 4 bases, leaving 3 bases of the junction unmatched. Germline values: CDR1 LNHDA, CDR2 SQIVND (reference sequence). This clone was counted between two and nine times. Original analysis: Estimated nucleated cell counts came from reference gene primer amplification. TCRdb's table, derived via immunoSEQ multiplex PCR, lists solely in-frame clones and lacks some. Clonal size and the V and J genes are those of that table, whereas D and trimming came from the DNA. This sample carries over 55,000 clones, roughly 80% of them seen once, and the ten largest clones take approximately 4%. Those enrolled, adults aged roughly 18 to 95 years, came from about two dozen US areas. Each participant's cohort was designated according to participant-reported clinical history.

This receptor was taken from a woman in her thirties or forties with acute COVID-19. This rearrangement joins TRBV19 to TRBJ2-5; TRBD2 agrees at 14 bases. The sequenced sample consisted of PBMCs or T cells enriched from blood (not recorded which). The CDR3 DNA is TGTGCCAGTAGTAGGGGGACTAGCGGGAGACAAGAGACCCAGTACTTC. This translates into CASSRGTSGRQETQYF.